The sequence of this TCR beta chain was determined in a study of blood T cells in healthy people across ages (dated by TCRdb to between 2014 and 2016). At the level of the whole study: In model experiments, template switching captured about one uniquely barcoded TCR beta cDNA molecule for every two T cells. The study measured age-related changes in TCR beta repertoire diversity using deep sequencing normalized with unique cDNA molecular identifiers. To avoid experimental bias, donors of different ages were spread randomly across the sequencing lanes. The donors were split into four age groups: young (average 16 years), middle-aged (39), aged (roughly 60) and long-lived (about 74). The study analyzed two additional independent replicas of 1 million unique cDNA reads from the same blood draw for two donors, one aged 18 to 30 and one aged 80 or older. The full study reports these points: As age increased, observed TCR beta diversity per million T cells dropped in a roughly linear way, and a significant reduction was already evident by age 40. The CMV infection status of donors was not known, potentially confounding age-related changes in expanded clonotypes. Observed TCR beta diversity correlated strongly with the percentage of naive T cells measured by flow cytometry. Because profiling used bulk unsorted PBMCs, naive and antigen-experienced compartments could not be compared conclusively. Compared with the aged group, the long-lived group had more naive CD4+ T cells, fewer expanded clones and increased TCR diversity, suggesting age selection. Estimates of total diversity based on one million sequenced T cells were considered lower bounds and underestimates.

Remarks on this clonotype: Its recognized antigen is unknown. Since a much larger clone is just one base distant, this may be a read error.

Library creation used 5' RACE. TCRdb shows the sequencer as Illumina HiSeq 2500. The second PCR ran for about 6 to 12 cycles and used a J-beta primer mix along with a sample-barcoded 5' primer. Each TCR beta cDNA molecule received a unique molecular identifier from a template-switch 5' adaptor carrying 12 random nucleotides. Each sample yielded at least 2.5 million CDR3-containing paired-end reads. First-strand cDNA was synthesized from all RNA with the Mint cDNA synthesis kit, primed by a TRBC-specific oligonucleotide. All cDNA was treated with uracil-DNA glycosylase and then went through a first 18-cycle PCR with the universal primers M1SS and BC2_uni_R. The published analysis was carried out like this. For normalization, 1 million high-quality reads were randomly selected from each sample, with every read carrying a distinct molecular identifier. Instead of being binned into consensus sequences, reads with shared molecular identifiers were discarded. MiTCR, set to a Q25 quality threshold and the strictest error-elimination algorithm, was used for CDR3 identification, clonotype clustering and error correction. Lower-bound total TCR beta diversity was estimated with a nonparametric unseen species model using Euler transformation. TCRdb's own reprocessing of the public reads used fastp at Q25 and MiXCR and kept productive beta chains. Identical CDR3 protein sequences are pooled into one entry, listed with their most common genes and DNA. These V and J calls derive from TCRdb rather than the authors' analysis. This sample is represented by 700,000 to 950,000 distinct CDR3 sequences; roughly 41% of them were singletons. The ten most abundant clones make up roughly 20% of the sample.

From the cysteine through the phenylalanine, the CDR3 covers 13 amino acids. The read is trimmed to its CDR3 DNA, 39 bases read in frame from base 1. CDR1 and CDR2, looked up from the germline V gene, are MNHEY and SVGEGT. At the junction V is shortened by 7 bases and J by 11 bases, with 20 bases in between. The donors were roughly 39 Caucasian individuals from Russia, aged roughly 6 to 100 years, who were systemically healthy. Each donor gave 8.5 to 10 milliliters of peripheral blood, collected into EDTA-treated Vacutainer tubes. Ficoll-Paque density-gradient centrifugation was used to isolate PBMCs, with at least 7 million obtained per sample. Total RNA, at least 5 micrograms per sample, was extracted from PBMCs with Trizol reagent. Naive CD45RAhigh/CD27high T cell percentages were measured by flow cytometry on a PBMC aliquot from every donor.

The sample was blood. The source is a woman aged 60 to 75 in good health. The chain employs TRBV6-2 or TRBV6-3 and TRBJ2-5, with TRBD1 perhaps the D gene, on 5 matching bases. The CDR3: CASMGQSYNEQYF. The sequenced DNA is TGTGCCAGCATGGGGCAGAGCTACAATGAGCAGTACTTC.